This T cell receptor (beta chain) originates from a study of type 1 regulatory T cells. Study overall: T-allo10 is a Tr1-enriched, alloantigen-specific CD4 T cell product made in vitro.

At least ten counts were recorded for this clonotype. A single record per CDR3 protein comes from TCRdb applying MiXCR to the reads. The profile shows some 18,000 distinct CDR3 sequences, more than 8.5% of them singletons. There are 14 residues in the CDR3. Losses at the gene ends were 5 bases for V and 5 bases for J; bases not matched to a gene: 5. Source material: CD4+ T cells, either the whole sample or a sorted fraction (not recorded which). The V gene is TRBV12-3 or TRBV12-4, the J gene TRBJ2-1, with 8 bases that match TRBD2. The TCR was taken from a human donor in good health. The CDR3 protein is CASSNGRADNEQFF. The CDR3 DNA sequence: TGTGCCAGCAGTAACGGGAGGGCCGACAATGAGCAGTTCTTC.